Detailed here is one T cell receptor beta chain. Its antigen remains unknown. Any gene name here is a mouse gene name. The read halts 1 residue ahead of the CDR3 end, with the missing end drawn from the germline J gene. The sample comes from a study of tissue T cells after allogeneic stem cell transplantation. The study, taken as a whole, reports: This small cohort was clinically heterogeneous, and sampling depth was a limitation.

The repertoire was sequenced with immunoSEQ multiplex PCR; TCRdb's copy has only in-frame clones and lacks some. In the table there are under 7,000 clones, more than 40% of which are singletons. Time point reported: mouse harvest day 7 after allogeneic transplant. The graft held 10^6 splenic CD5+ T cells and 10^7 T-cell-depleted bone marrow cells. The CDR3 extends over 15 amino acids. From germline, CDR1 is SNHLY and CDR2 FYNGKV (reference sequence). V lost 5 bases to trimming and J lost 4 bases; unmatched junction nucleotides: 4. Sample: gut tissue. This chain connects TRBV3 to TRBJ2-1, with TRBD2 matching 11 bases. This receptor was taken from a female BALB/c mouse given C57BL/6 T cells with graft-versus-host disease after an allogeneic hematopoietic cell transplant. The sequenced part of the CDR3 DNA is TGTGCCAGCAGCGTGACTGGGGGGGGGTATGCTGAGCAGTTC. This gives the protein CASSVTGGGYAEQF. The CDR3 reads in full as CASSVTGGGYAEQFF. Full variable domain (remainder filled in from reference TRBV3 and TRBJ2-1): GPKVLQIPSHQIIDMGQMVTLNCDPVSNHLYFYWYKQILGQQMEFLVNFYNGKVMEKSKLFKDQFSVERPDGSYFTLKIQPTALEDSAVYFCASSVTGGGYAEQFFGPGTRLTVL.